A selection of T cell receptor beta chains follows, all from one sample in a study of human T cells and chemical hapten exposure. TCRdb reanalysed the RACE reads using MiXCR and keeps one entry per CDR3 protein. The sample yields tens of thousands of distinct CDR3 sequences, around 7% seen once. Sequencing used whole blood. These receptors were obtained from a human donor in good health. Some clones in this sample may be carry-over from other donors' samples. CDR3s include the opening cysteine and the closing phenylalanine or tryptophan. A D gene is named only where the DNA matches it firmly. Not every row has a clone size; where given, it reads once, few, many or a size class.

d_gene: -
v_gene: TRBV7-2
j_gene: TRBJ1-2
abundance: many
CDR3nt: TGTGCCAGCAGCTTGGCGGACGGGTTCTATGGCTACACCTTC
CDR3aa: CASSLADGFYGYTF

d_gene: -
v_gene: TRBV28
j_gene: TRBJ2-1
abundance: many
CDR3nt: TGTGCCAGCAGTATAGCCCGGGACATCTATGAGCAGTTCTTC
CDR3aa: CASSIARDIYEQFF

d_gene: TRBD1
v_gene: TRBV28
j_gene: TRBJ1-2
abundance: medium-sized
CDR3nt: TGTGCCAGCAGTTTATTACGGGACAGGGCAGCGCGAAACTATGGCTACACCTTC
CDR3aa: CASSLLRDRAARNYGYTF

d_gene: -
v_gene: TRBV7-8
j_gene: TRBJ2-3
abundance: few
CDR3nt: TGTGCCAGCAGCTTAACTTTGCCCCCCGAAGATACGCAGTATTTT
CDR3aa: CASSLTLPPEDTQYF

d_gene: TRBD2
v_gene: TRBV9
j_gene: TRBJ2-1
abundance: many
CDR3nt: TGTGCCAGCAGCGCGGGGGGACTAGCGGGAGAGGGGCAGTTCTTC
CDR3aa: CASSAGGLAGEGQFF

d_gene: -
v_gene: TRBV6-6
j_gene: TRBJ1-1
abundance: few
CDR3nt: TGTGCCAGCAGTTCCGACAGGAAAGAAATGAACACTGAAGCTTTCTTT
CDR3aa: CASSSDRKEMNTEAFF

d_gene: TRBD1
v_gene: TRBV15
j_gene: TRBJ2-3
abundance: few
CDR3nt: TGTGCCACCAGCAGAGGGTTAGGACAGGACAACACAGATACGCAGTATTTT
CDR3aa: CATSRGLGQDNTDTQYF

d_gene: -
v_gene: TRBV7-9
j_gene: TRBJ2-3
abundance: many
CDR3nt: TGTGCCAGCAGTCCTAATAGCGTCTCCACAGATACGCAGTATTTT
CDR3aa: CASSPNSVSTDTQYF

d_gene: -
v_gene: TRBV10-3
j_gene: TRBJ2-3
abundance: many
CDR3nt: TGTGCCGCGGGACCAAACACAGATACGCAGTATTTT
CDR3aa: CAAGPNTDTQYF

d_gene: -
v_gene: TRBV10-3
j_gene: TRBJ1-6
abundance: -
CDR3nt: TGTGCCATCACCCGGGACCCCTATAATTCACCCCTCCACTTT
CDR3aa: CAITRDPYNSPLHF

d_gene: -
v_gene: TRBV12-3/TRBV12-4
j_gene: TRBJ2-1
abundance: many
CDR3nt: TGTGCCAGCGGCCCCCTGACCAATGAGCAGTTCTTC
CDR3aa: CASGPLTNEQFF

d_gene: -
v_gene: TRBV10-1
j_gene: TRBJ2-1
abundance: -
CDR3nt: TGCGCCAGCAGTGAGTCCTCGGACTACAATGAGCAGTTCTTC
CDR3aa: CASSESSDYNEQFF

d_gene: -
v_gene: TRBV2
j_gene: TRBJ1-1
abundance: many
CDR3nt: TGTGCCAGCAGCCTGGACAGTGAAGCTTTCTTT
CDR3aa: CASSLDSEAFF

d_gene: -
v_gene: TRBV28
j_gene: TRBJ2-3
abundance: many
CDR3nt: TGTGCCAGCAGATATGACACTCCCGGGGATACGCAGTATTTT
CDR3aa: CASRYDTPGDTQYF

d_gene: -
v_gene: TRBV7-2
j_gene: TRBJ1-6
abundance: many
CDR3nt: TGTGCCAGCAGCTCAGGGTACAATTCACCCCTCCACTTT
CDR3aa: CASSSGYNSPLHF

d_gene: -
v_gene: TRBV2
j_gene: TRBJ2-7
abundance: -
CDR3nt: TGTGCCAGCAGCCTGGGGGGGCTGAGCTCCTACGAGCAGTACTTC
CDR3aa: CASSLGGLSSYEQYF

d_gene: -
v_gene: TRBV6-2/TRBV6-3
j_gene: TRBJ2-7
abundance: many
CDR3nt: TGTGCCAGCGGGTTCCAAGAGGGTTTGAAGCAGTACTTC
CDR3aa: CASGFQEGLKQYF

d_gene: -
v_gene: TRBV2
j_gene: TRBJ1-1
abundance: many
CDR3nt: TGTGCCAGCAGGACCCTGGGGCAGAGAAACACTGAAGCTTTCTTT
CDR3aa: CASRTLGQRNTEAFF

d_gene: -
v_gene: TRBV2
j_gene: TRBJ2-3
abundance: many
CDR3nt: TGTGCCAGCAGTGATGTAACAGATACGCAGTATTTT
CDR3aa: CASSDVTDTQYF

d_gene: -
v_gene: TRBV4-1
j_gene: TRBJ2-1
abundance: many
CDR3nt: TGCGCCAGCAGCCAAATAGGCAGACAGAACAATGAGCAGTTCTTC
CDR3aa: CASSQIGRQNNEQFF

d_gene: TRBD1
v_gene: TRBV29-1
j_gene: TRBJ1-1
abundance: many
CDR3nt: TGCAGCGTTGACGTGACAGGGGCGGACACTGAAGCTTTCTTT
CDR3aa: CSVDVTGADTEAFF

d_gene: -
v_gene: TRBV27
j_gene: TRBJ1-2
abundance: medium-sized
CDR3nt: TGTGCCAGCAAAGGGACGGAGATATATGGCTACACCTTC
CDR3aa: CASKGTEIYGYTF

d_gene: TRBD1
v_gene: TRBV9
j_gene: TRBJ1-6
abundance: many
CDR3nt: TGTGCCAGCAGCGTAGGGCCAGGGGGCAACTCACCCCTCCACTTT
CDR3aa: CASSVGPGGNSPLHF

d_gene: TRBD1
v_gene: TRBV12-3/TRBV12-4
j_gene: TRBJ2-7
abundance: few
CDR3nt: TGTGCCAGCAGTCTTACAGGGGAACACTACGAGCAGTACTTC
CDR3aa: CASSLTGEHYEQYF

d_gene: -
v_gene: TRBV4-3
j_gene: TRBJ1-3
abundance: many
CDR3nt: TGCGCCAGCAGCCAAGAAGGCGGCGGAGCTCCTGGAAACACCATATATTTT
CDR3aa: CASSQEGGGAPGNTIYF

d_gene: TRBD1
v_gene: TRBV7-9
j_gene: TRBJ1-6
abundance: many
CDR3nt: TGTGCCAGCAGTAAAGGAGGACAGGCGAGCTCCTATAATTCACCCCTCCACTTT
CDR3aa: CASSKGGQASSYNSPLHF

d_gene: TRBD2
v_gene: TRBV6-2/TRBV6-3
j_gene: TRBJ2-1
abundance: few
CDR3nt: TGTGCCAGCAGTTACGAGCGGGGGGTCCACAATGAGCAGTTCTTC
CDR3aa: CASSYERGVHNEQFF

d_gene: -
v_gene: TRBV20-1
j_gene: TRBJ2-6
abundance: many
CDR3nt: TGCAGTGGACAGATCTCTGGGGCCAACGTCCTGACTTTC
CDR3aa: CSGQISGANVLTF

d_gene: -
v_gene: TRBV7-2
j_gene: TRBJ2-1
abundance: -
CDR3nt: TGTGCCAGCAGCGATTATTTTAACTCCTACAATGAGCAGTTCTTC
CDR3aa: CASSDYFNSYNEQFF

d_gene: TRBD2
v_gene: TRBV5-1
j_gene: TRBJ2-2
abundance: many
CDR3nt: TGCGCCAGCAGCTTGGCACTAGCGGGGCGCACCGGGGAGCTGTTTTTT
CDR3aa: CASSLALAGRTGELFF

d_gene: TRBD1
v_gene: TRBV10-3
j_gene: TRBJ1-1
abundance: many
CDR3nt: TGTGCCATCGGTACCTCGGGACAGGGGACTGAAGCTTTCTTT
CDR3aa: CAIGTSGQGTEAFF

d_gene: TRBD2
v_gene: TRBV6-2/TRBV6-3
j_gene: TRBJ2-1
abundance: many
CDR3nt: TGTGCCAGTGAAGCGGGGGATTCCTCCTCCTACAATGAGCAGTTCTTC
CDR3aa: CASEAGDSSSYNEQFF

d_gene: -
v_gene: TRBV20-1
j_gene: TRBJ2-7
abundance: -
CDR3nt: TGCAGTGCTAGTGGGAGGGGGGGCCCATCCTACGAGCAGTACTTC
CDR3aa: CSASGRGGPSYEQYF

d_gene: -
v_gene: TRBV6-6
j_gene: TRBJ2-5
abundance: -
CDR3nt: TGTGCCAGCAGACCGACTGGACCGGAGACCCAGTACTTC
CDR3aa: CASRPTGPETQYF

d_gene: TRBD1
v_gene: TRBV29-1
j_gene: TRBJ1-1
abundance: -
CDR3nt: TGCAGCGCCGTGGGGACTACAGGGGCCACTGAAGCTTTCTTT
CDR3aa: CSAVGTTGATEAFF

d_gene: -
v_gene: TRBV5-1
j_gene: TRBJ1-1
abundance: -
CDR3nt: TGCGCCAGCAGCTTAGCGTGGTCGTCGAACACTGAAGCTTTCTTT
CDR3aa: CASSLAWSSNTEAFF

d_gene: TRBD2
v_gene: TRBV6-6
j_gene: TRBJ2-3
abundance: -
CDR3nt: TGTGCCAGCAGCCAAGCGGGGCCCACAGATACGCAGTATTTT
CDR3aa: CASSQAGPTDTQYF

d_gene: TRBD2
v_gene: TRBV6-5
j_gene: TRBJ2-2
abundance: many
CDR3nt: TGTGCCAGCAGTTATGAAGCGGGGGGGAACACCGGGGAGCTGTTTTTT
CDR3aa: CASSYEAGGNTGELFF

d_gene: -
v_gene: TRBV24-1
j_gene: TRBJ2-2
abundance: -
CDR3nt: TGTGCCACTAGGGCAGGATCGAACACCGGGGAGCTGTTTTTT
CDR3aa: CATRAGSNTGELFF

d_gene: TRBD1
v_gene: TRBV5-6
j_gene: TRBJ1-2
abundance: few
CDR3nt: TGTGCCAGCAGCTGGGGGGACAGGGGTGGTGGCTACACCTTC
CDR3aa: CASSWGDRGGGYTF

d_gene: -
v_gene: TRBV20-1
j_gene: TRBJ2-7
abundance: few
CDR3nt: TGCAGTGCTAGGACCAACTTCTACGAGCAGTACTTC
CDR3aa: CSARTNFYEQYF

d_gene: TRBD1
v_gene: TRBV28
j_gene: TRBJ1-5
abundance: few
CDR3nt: TGTGCCAGCAGTTTGCCCAGGGGGCCATGGAATCAGCCCCAGCATTTT
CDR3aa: CASSLPRGPWNQPQHF

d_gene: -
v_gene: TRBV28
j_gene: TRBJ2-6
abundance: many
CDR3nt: TGTGCCAGCACCGAAGATGTTGGGGCCAACGTCCTGACTTTC
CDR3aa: CASTEDVGANVLTF

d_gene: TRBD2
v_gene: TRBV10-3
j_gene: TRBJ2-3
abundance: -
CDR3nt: TGTGCCATCAGTGAGGGGGAGTTAGCTCTAGCGGGGCTAAATACGCAGTATTTT
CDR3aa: CAISEGELALAGLNTQYF

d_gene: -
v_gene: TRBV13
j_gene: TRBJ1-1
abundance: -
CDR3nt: TGTGCCAGCAGCTTAATGACAAGCTACACTGAAGCTTTCTTT
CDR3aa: CASSLMTSYTEAFF

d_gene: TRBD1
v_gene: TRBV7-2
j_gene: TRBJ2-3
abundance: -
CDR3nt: TGTGCCAGCAGCTTACGGAAAGGACAGGGTAGCACAGATACGCAGTATTTT
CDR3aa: CASSLRKGQGSTDTQYF

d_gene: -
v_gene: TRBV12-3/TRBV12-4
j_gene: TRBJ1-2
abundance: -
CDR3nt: TGTGCCAGCAGTTCTGACGGGTATGGCTACACCTTC
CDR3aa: CASSSDGYGYTF